These 17 T cell receptor beta chains share one sample of origin, sequenced in a study of CD8+CD57+ T cells in acquired aplastic anemia. CDR3 and TCR beta VDJ profiling relied on a genomic DNA template. Each CDR3 protein gets one entry after TCRdb re-called the reads with MiXCR. The data contain some 180,000 distinct CDR3 sequences, under 55% of them singletons. The sequenced sample was sorted CD4+, CD8+, or CD8+CD57+ T cells (not recorded which) from PBMCs. Receptors were obtained from a human donor in good health.

The chain uses TRBV19 and TRBJ1-1, with 7 bases lining up with TRBD1. The V and J ends lost 6 bases and 7 bases, in that order; junction bases with no gene match: 8. CDR1 and CDR2 (germline): LNHDA, SQIVND (reference sequence). The CDR3 spans 13 residues. CDR3 sequence (DNA): TGTGCCAGTAGAACAGGGGTAAAGGTTGAAGCTTTCTTT. Amino acids: CASRTGVKVEAFF. Full variable domain (outside the CDR3, taken from reference TRBV19 and TRBJ1-1): DGGITQSPKYLFRKEGQNVTLSCEQNLNHDAMYWYRQDPGQGLRLIYYSQIVNDFQKGDIAEGYSVSREKKESFPLTVTSAQKNPTAFYLCASRTGVKVEAFFGQGTRLTVV.

This clonotype appeared many times. This chain connects TRBV3-1 to TRBJ2-7, with a possible D match to TRBD1 (6 bases). The CDR3 has 13 residues. Germline V gene lookup returns CDR1 LGHDT and CDR2 YNNKEL (reference sequence). Deletions cut 4 bases from V and 4 bases from J, with 11 bases between. Here the CDR3 reads CASSPTGNYEQYF. CDR3 coding DNA: TGTGCCAGCAGCCCGACAGGCAATTACGAGCAGTACTTC.

This clonotype was counted many times. V gene TRBV10-3 combines with J gene TRBJ2-5; the D gene is possibly TRBD1 (5 bases). V lost 2 bases, J lost 5 bases, and 9 bases lay in between. The length of the CDR3 is 13 residues. From germline, CDR1 is ENHRY and CDR2 SYGVKD. CDR3 region: CAISETAGETQYF. CDR3 bases: TGTGCCATCAGTGAGACAGCAGGGGAGACCCAGTACTTC.

This clonotype was seen at least ten times. The chain combines TRBV5-1 with TRBJ2-7; D is unresolved. Germline V gives CDR1 SGHRS, CDR2 YFSETQ. V was trimmed by 0 bases and J by 2 bases, leaving 9 bases between them. This CDR3 is built from 14 residues. CDR3 in amino acids: CASSLGPSPYEQYF. Written as DNA, the CDR3 is TGCGCCAGCAGCTTGGGTCCTAGTCCCTACGAGCAGTACTTC.

This clonotype has at least ten counts. V and J are TRBV20-1 and TRBJ2-7, with a weak D call TRBD2 (5 bases). This CDR3 has 10 residues. Trimming took off 3 bases at V and 7 bases at J, with 7 bases between the two ends. CDR1 is DFQATT and CDR2 is SNEGSKA in the germline V gene (reference sequence). The CDR3 nucleotides read TGCAGTGCTAGTCGGGAAGAGCAGTACTTC. Translation gives CSASREEQYF.

This clonotype occurred a few times. DNA of the CDR3: TGTGCCACCAGTGAACTAGGACAGGGGGGCACAGATACGCAGTATTTT. Amino acids: CATSELGQGGTDTQYF. This chain joins TRBV24-1 and TRBJ2-3; TRBD1 agrees at 10 bases. Trimming removed 4 bases from V and 1 base from J; junction bases left unmatched: 4. The CDR3 totals 16 residues. Germline V gene sequence: CDR1 KGHDR, CDR2 SFDVKD.

J is TRBJ1-3 and V is TRBV19; D is perhaps TRBD1 (6 bases). The CDR3 loop spans 16 amino acids. Germline lookup yields CDR1 LNHDA and CDR2 SQIVND (reference sequence). Deletions cut 0 bases from V and 5 bases from J, with 14 bases between. CDR3 sequence reads: CASSIDWGQYRNTIYF. CDR3 in DNA: TGTGCCAGTAGTATAGATTGGGGACAATATCGAAACACCATATATTTT.

In its sample, this clonotype was seen many times. The V gene is TRBV14, the J gene TRBJ2-1; 10 bases map to TRBD2. CDR1 and CDR2 from the germline V gene are SGHDN and FVKESK. This CDR3 is built from 15 residues. The V and J ends lost 4 bases and 3 bases, in that order; junction bases with no gene match: 3. CDR3 coding DNA: TGTGCCAGCAGCCCCCCTAGCGGGAGCTACAATGAGCAGTTCTTC. This encodes CASSPPSGSYNEQFF.

V gene TRBV9 combines with J gene TRBJ2-7; no clear D. CDR3 length: 12 residues. CDR1 SGDLS and CDR2 YYNGEE come from the germline V gene. Trimming stripped 3 bases from V and 7 bases from J, with 11 bases between. The CDR3 sequence: CASSANMEEQYF. The CDR3 nucleotides are TGTGCCAGCAGCGCCAACATGGAAGAGCAGTACTTC.

This chain uses TRBV20-1 with TRBJ1-5; D is unresolved. In germline, CDR1 is DFQATT, CDR2 SNEGSKA (reference sequence). Trimming stripped 6 bases from V and 5 bases from J, with 11 bases between. The CDR3 has 12 amino acids. This CDR3 is CSASDNDQPQHF. The CDR3 nucleotides read TGCAGTGCAAGCGATAATGATCAGCCCCAGCATTTT.

The chain carries TRBV7-2 and TRBJ1-2; D ambiguous. Germline V gives CDR1 SGHTA, CDR2 FQGNSA. The CDR3 runs to 13 residues. Trimming removed 2 bases at V and 4 bases at J, with 8 bases between. CDR3 bases: TGTGCCAGCAGCTTACGGGGTTTCTATGGCTACACCTTC. The encoded protein is CASSLRGFYGYTF.

This chain connects TRBV6-1 to TRBJ2-2, with 7 bases that match TRBD1. Germline V gene lookup returns CDR1 MNHNS and CDR2 SASEGT. V gave up 3 bases and J gave up 4 bases; unmatched junction bases: 5. The CDR3 length is 15 residues. The CDR3 here is CASSDPGQLTGELFF. As DNA, the CDR3 is TGTGCCAGCAGTGACCCGGGACAGCTCACCGGGGAGCTGTTTTTT.

The chain carries TRBV10-3 and TRBJ1-2; no reliable D call. V was trimmed by 0 bases and J by 0 bases, leaving 11 bases between them. The CDR3 consists of 16 residues. The germline V gene encodes CDR1 ENHRY and CDR2 SYGVKD. The CDR3: CAISESTRQANYGYTF. The CDR3 DNA is TGTGCCATCAGTGAGTCTACCCGGCAAGCTAACTATGGCTACACCTTC.

At least ten counts were recorded for this clonotype. The CDR3 region has the DNA TGTGCCAGCAGCTCGAGGGTGAACACTGAAGCTTTCTTT. This encodes CASSSRVNTEAFF. This chain links TRBV7-2 with TRBJ1-1; D remains ambiguous. V was clipped by 4 bases and J by 0 bases, with 6 bases between them. The germline V gene encodes CDR1 SGHTA and CDR2 FQGNSA. This CDR3 region has 13 residues.

This clonotype has only a few counts. The chain uses TRBV2 and TRBJ1-6, with 7 positions matching TRBD1. The CDR3 is made up of 15 amino acids. V was clipped by 7 bases and J by 9 bases; unmatched bases: 12. Germline V gives CDR1 SNHLY, CDR2 FYNNEI. CDR3 in DNA: TGTGCCAGCAACGACAGGGAGGGTTACGGTTCACCCCTCCACTTT. Encoded protein: CASNDREGYGSPLHF.

This clonotype was seen more than once but under ten times. This chain links TRBV10-2 with TRBJ2-7, with TRBD2 matching 8 bases. V gave up 2 bases and J gave up 6 bases; unmatched junction bases: 9. Looked up from germline, CDR1 is WSHSY and CDR2 is SAAADI. The CDR3 is 15 residues long. As DNA, the CDR3 is TGCGCCAGCAGTGAGATGCGGGGGGCTCCGAGCGAGCAGTACTTC. Its translation is CASSEMRGAPSEQYF.

In this sample, this clonotype turned up many times. V is TRBV20-1 and J is TRBJ2-1; 11 bases agree with TRBD2. Unmatched junction bases numbered 4, after V lost 4 bases and J lost 5 bases. The germline CDR1 and CDR2 sequences are DFQATT and SNEGSKA (reference sequence). The CDR3 totals 14 residues. As DNA, the CDR3 is TGCAGTGCTAATACGGGACTAGCGGACAATGAGCAGTTCTTC. Its translation: CSANTGLADNEQFF.